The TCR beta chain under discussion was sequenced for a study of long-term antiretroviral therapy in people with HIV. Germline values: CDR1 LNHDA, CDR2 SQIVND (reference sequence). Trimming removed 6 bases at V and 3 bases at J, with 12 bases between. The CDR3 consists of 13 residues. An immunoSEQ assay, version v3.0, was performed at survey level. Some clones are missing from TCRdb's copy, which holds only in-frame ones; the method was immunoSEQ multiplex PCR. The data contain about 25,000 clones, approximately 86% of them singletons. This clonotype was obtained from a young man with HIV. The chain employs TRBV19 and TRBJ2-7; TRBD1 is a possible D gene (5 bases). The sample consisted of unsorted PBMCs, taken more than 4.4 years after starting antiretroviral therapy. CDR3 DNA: TGTGCCAGTAGAAGAAGGGGCAACTACGAGCAGTACTTC. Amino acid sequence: CASRRRGNYEQYF.